Presented here are 30 T cell receptor beta chains from one specimen sequenced in a study of blood T cell repertoires in COVID-19. Generated by immunoSEQ multiplex PCR, the TCRdb table keeps only in-frame clones and is missing some. The profile shows approximately 12,000 clones, about 80% of them singletons. The sample was peripheral blood. These receptors all stem from a human donor in a cohort sampled during active COVID-19.

CDR3 residues: CASSETGGSGQYF. In DNA form, the CDR3 reads TGTGCCAGCAGCGAGACTGGAGGTAGTGGGCAGTATTTT. This chain uses TRBV7-3 with TRBJ2-3; weak D call: TRBD2 (5 bases). Trimming shortened V by 5 bases and J by 11 bases, and 17 bases separated the two germline ends. The CDR3 totals 13 residues. In germline, CDR1 is SGHTA, CDR2 FQGTGA.

The CDR3 loop reads CASTRAGGLETQYF. CDR3 nucleotides: TGTGCCAGCACCCGAGCGGGGGGGCTGGAGACCCAGTACTTC. The V call is TRBV9, the J call TRBJ2-5; 10 nucleotides align to TRBD2. Germline-derived CDR1 and CDR2 are SGDLS and YYNGEE. The V and J ends lost 6 bases and 5 bases, in that order; junction bases with no gene match: 7. This CDR3 region has 14 residues.

As concerns this clone: Other DNA variants within this sample encode the same CDR3. V gene TRBV7-2 combines with J gene TRBJ1-5; D gene ambiguous. Between the trimmed V and J ends, which lost 6 bases and 6 bases, there was a span of 15 bases. In germline, CDR1 is SGHTA, CDR2 FQGNSA. This CDR3 is built from 14 residues. This CDR3 reads CASSLAGSGQPQHF. CDR3 in DNA: TGTGCCAGCAGTCTAGCCGGATCAGGTCAGCCCCAGCATTTT.

The table lists this clone with a count of one. The CDR3 nucleotides read TGTGCCAGTAACCCCATGGGGGGGAAAGCTTTCTTT. Translated, it gives CASNPMGGKAFF. The V call is TRBV19, the J call TRBJ1-1, with a possible D match to TRBD1 (5 bases). Between the trimmed V and J ends, which lost 7 bases and 9 bases, there was a span of 15 bases. The CDR3 is 12 residues long. Germline lookup yields CDR1 LNHDA and CDR2 SQIVND (reference sequence). The full variable domain, in which reference TRBV19 and TRBJ1-1 provide the parts outside the CDR3, is DGGITQSPKYLFRKEGQNVTLSCEQNLNHDAMYWYRQDPGQGLRLIYYSQIVNDFQKGDIAEGYSVSREKKESFPLTVTSAQKNPTAFYLCASNPMGGKAFFGQGTRLTVV.

The J gene is TRBJ2-7, the V gene TRBV30, with D possibly TRBD2 on 6 matching bases. The CDR3 consists of 14 residues. The germline CDR1 and CDR2 sequences are GTSNPN and SVGIG (reference sequence). Trimming removed 0 bases from V and 2 bases from J, with 11 bases in between. This chain's CDR3 is CAWSVGGITYEQYF. CDR3 sequence (DNA): TGTGCCTGGAGTGTAGGCGGGATAACCTACGAGCAGTACTTC.

In its sample, this clone was seen once. The chain couples TRBV5-1 to TRBJ1-1, with unresolved D. The germline V gene encodes CDR1 SGHRS and CDR2 YFSETQ. Trimming took off 0 bases at V and 4 bases at J, with 13 bases between the two ends. CDR3 length: 15 amino acids. The CDR3, as DNA: TGCGCCAGCAGCTTGGATACGGGGATGGCCACTGAAGCTTTCTTT. As protein: CASSLDTGMATEAFF. The full variable domain, its missing parts supplied by reference TRBV5-1 and TRBJ1-1, is KAGVTQTPRYLIKTRGQQVTLSCSPISGHRSVSWYQQTPGQGLQFLFEYFSETQRNKGNFPGRFSGRQFSNSRSEMNVSTLELGDSALYLCASSLDTGMATEAFFGQGTRLTVV.

This clone was detected once. V usage is TRBV9 and J usage is TRBJ2-2; TRBD2 agrees at 7 bases. Germline V gene sequence: CDR1 SGDLS, CDR2 YYNGEE. The CDR3 is 14 residues long. The junction had 5 bases not matched to a gene; V was cut back by 3 bases and J by 6 bases. The CDR3 DNA reads TGTGCCAGCAGCGGGGGAGGGATCGCCGGGGAGCTGTTTTTT. Protein: CASSGGGIAGELFF.

J is TRBJ2-1 and V is TRBV7-2, with 8 bases aligning to TRBD1. Germline V gives CDR1 SGHTA, CDR2 FQGNSA. The CDR3 is made up of 16 amino acids. With 6 bases clipped from V and 7 bases from J, the junction kept 14 bases outside the gene matches. The CDR3 is CASRPTRTGTRNEQFF. CDR3 coding DNA: TGTGCCAGCAGACCCACAAGGACAGGGACGCGGAATGAGCAGTTCTTC.

This clone showed up just a few times. The chain joins TRBV19 to TRBJ1-1; a weak D match, TRBD1 (5 bases). Germline CDR1 LNHDA, CDR2 SQIVND (reference sequence). The CDR3 loop spans 14 amino acids. V lost 7 bases, J lost 4 bases, and 16 bases lay in between. The DNA of the CDR3 is TGTGCCAGTATCGGCGGGGGGGTTGGCACTGAAGCTTTCTTT. Protein sequence: CASIGGGVGTEAFF. The entire variable domain, with the rest obtained from reference TRBV19 and TRBJ1-1, is as follows: DGGITQSPKYLFRKEGQNVTLSCEQNLNHDAMYWYRQDPGQGLRLIYYSQIVNDFQKGDIAEGYSVSREKKESFPLTVTSAQKNPTAFYLCASIGGGVGTEAFFGQGTRLTVV.

J is TRBJ2-6 and V is TRBV24-1; unclear D gene. CDR1 and CDR2 from the germline V gene are KGHDR and SFDVKD. This CDR3 is 14 amino acids long. V was trimmed by 11 bases and J by 1 base, leaving 11 bases between them. This CDR3 is CAIQAPSGANVLTF. The CDR3 DNA sequence: TGTGCCATCCAAGCCCCTTCTGGGGCCAACGTCCTGACTTTC.

The chain combines TRBV6-1 with TRBJ1-6; 11 positions match TRBD1. This CDR3 has 17 amino acids. V was pared by 2 bases and J by 4 bases, with 4 bases of the junction left unmatched. Germline V CDR1 and CDR2: MNHNS, SASEGT. The CDR3: CASSELGQGVYNSPLHF. The CDR3 DNA reads TGTGCCAGCAGTGAACTGGGACAGGGGGTATATAATTCACCCCTCCACTTT.

J is TRBJ2-1 and V is TRBV14; 11 bases line up with TRBD2. The CDR3 length is 18 residues. The germline V gene encodes CDR1 SGHDN and CDR2 FVKESK. V lost 0 bases to trimming and J lost 8 bases; unmatched junction nucleotides: 12. In DNA, the CDR3 is TGTGCCAGCAGCCAAGATAAGGTTGGTAGCGGGGGGGCGTATGAGCAGTTCTTC. This codes for CASSQDKVGSGGAYEQFF.

V usage is TRBV28 and J usage is TRBJ1-2; TRBD1 matches 7 bases. The length of the CDR3 is 14 residues. Germline lookup yields CDR1 MDHEN and CDR2 SYDVKM. The trim removed 5 bases at V and 4 bases at J, leaving 7 bases unmatched. The CDR3 here is CASSPGQMTYGYTF. CDR3 DNA sequence: TGTGCCAGCAGTCCGGGACAGATGACCTATGGCTACACCTTC.

The rearrangement links TRBV11-1 to TRBJ2-1; D gene ambiguous. Germline loops: CDR1 SGHAT, CDR2 FQDESV (reference sequence). V lost 2 bases to trimming and J lost 8 bases, with 13 bases between them. This CDR3 has 14 residues. The CDR3 loop is CASSLTRNWDEQFF. The CDR3 nucleotides are TGTGCCAGCAGCTTAACGAGGAATTGGGATGAGCAGTTCTTC.

CDR3 region: CASSFWANYGYTF. The CDR3 DNA is TGTGCCAGCAGTTTCTGGGCCAACTATGGCTACACCTTC. The chain carries TRBV5-6 and TRBJ1-2; D not resolved. This CDR3 region has 13 residues. The germline V and J ends were trimmed by 5 bases and 2 bases, with 10 bases remaining between them. The V gene's germline CDR1 is SGHDT and CDR2 YYEEEE.

V and J are TRBV28 and TRBJ1-1; D is possibly TRBD1 (6 bases). CDR1 is MDHEN and CDR2 is SYDVKM in the germline V gene. The V gene lost 6 bases and the J gene lost 1 base, with 15 bases spanning the gap. CDR3 size: 15 residues. The CDR3 nucleotides read TGTGCCAGCAGCACGGGGGGGCGGACGAACACTGAAGCTTTCTTT. It specifies CASSTGGRTNTEAFF.

The V and J genes are TRBV7-3 and TRBJ2-2, with 7 nucleotides matching TRBD1. Trimming cost V 6 bases and J 4 bases; bases outside gene matches: 8. The germline CDR1 and CDR2 sequences are SGHTA and FQGTGA. CDR3 length: 15 amino acids. The DNA for the CDR3 is TGTGCCAGCAGGCCAGGACAGGTCGGCACCGGGGAGCTGTTTTTT. It translates to CASRPGQVGTGELFF.

The chain uses TRBV7-8 and TRBJ1-4, with 10 bases identical to TRBD1. V shed 5 bases and J 6 bases; nucleotides not matched to a gene: 6. CDR3 length: 15 amino acids. Germline lookup yields CDR1 SGHVS and CDR2 FQNEAQ. CDR3 region: CASSGTGVSDEKLFF. CDR3 DNA: TGTGCCAGCAGCGGGACAGGGGTTAGTGATGAAAAACTGTTTTTT.

This clone was counted once. The V call is TRBV4-3, the J call TRBJ2-5; 10 positions match TRBD1. This CDR3 region has 14 residues. Germline V gene sequence: CDR1 LGHNA, CDR2 YSLEER. J gave up 5 bases and V 1 base, and 1 base lay outside the gene matches. The CDR3 sequence: CASSQGTGGETQYF. In DNA, the CDR3 is TGCGCCAGCAGCCAAGGGACAGGGGGGGAGACCCAGTACTTC.

The chain joins TRBV6-6 to TRBJ2-1; 7 nucleotides match TRBD2. CDR1 and CDR2 from the germline V gene are MNHNY and SVGAGI (reference sequence). The CDR3 extends over 15 amino acids. The J segment lost 3 bases and the V segment lost 2 bases, leaving 4 bases of the junction unmatched. CDR3 loop: CASSYQIAGYNEQFF. The CDR3 bases are TGTGCCAGCAGTTACCAGATAGCGGGCTACAATGAGCAGTTCTTC.

V and J are TRBV19 and TRBJ1-2; TRBD1 matches at 7 bases. The CDR3 consists of 15 residues. Germline V gives CDR1 LNHDA, CDR2 SQIVND (reference sequence). Unmatched junction bases numbered 7, after V lost 3 bases and J lost 3 bases. The CDR3 DNA is TGTGCCAGTAGTATCTTGGCAGGGGGAGACTATGGCTACACCTTC. Encoded protein: CASSILAGGDYGYTF. Drawing the rest from reference TRBV19 and TRBJ1-2, the complete variable domain is DGGITQSPKYLFRKEGQNVTLSCEQNLNHDAMYWYRQDPGQGLRLIYYSQIVNDFQKGDIAEGYSVSREKKESFPLTVTSAQKNPTAFYLCASSILAGGDYGYTFGSGTRLTVV.

The chain carries TRBV7-3 and TRBJ2-3, with TRBD2 matching over 8 bases. J gave up 4 bases and V 3 bases, and 0 bases lay outside the gene matches. Per germline, CDR1 SGHTA and CDR2 FQGTGA. The CDR3 is made up of 13 amino acids. CDR3 region: CASSLGLADTQYF. CDR3 DNA sequence: TGTGCCAGCAGCTTGGGACTAGCAGATACGCAGTATTTT.

The chain has TRBV27 and TRBJ1-1; TRBD1 aligns across 7 bases. CDR1 is MNHEY and CDR2 is SMNVEV in the germline V gene (reference sequence). This CDR3 contains 17 residues. V shed 10 bases and J 5 bases; nucleotides not matched to a gene: 22. This chain's CDR3 is CAKRPRQGRELRTEAFF. The CDR3, as DNA: TGTGCCAAAAGACCGAGACAGGGTCGGGAGTTGAGGACTGAAGCTTTCTTT.

The V call is TRBV11-2, the J call TRBJ2-1; 7 nucleotides agree with TRBD1. Germline V gives CDR1 SGHAT, CDR2 FQNNGV. This CDR3 spans 15 amino acids. The J segment lost 2 bases and the V segment lost 5 bases, leaving 6 bases of the junction unmatched. The CDR3 here is CASSGRDRAYNEQFF. The CDR3 bases are TGTGCCAGCAGCGGCCGGGACAGAGCCTACAATGAGCAGTTCTTC.

J is TRBJ2-1 and V is TRBV7-9; 10 positions match TRBD1. The trim removed 4 bases at V and 7 bases at J, leaving 4 bases unmatched. Germline CDR1 SEHNR, CDR2 FQNEAQ (reference sequence). The CDR3 loop spans 14 amino acids. CDR3 DNA: TGTGCCAGCAGCTCGTGGACAGGGGGGAATGAGCAGTTCTTC. Protein sequence: CASSSWTGGNEQFF.

CDR3 loop: CASSPRDTPSNEQFF. The CDR3, as DNA: TGTGCCAGCAGTCCCCGGGACACCCCCTCCAATGAGCAGTTCTTC. The chain joins TRBV6-4 to TRBJ2-1; tentatively, D is TRBD1 (6 bases). V lost 5 bases, J lost 6 bases, and 17 bases lay in between. Per the germline V gene, CDR1 is MRHNA and CDR2 is SNTAGT. The CDR3 totals 15 residues.

This clone was counted only a few times. The rearrangement uses TRBV20-1 and TRBJ1-5; D remains unclear. CDR1 and CDR2 from the germline V gene are DFQATT and SNEGSKA (reference sequence). Trimming left V 3 bases short and J 4 bases short, with 10 bases between. CDR3 length: 13 residues. Here the CDR3 reads CSASSAANQPQHF. CDR3 nucleotide sequence: TGCAGTGCTAGTTCCGCGGCGAATCAGCCCCAGCATTTT.

The V call is TRBV7-9, the J call TRBJ2-5, with TRBD1 as a possible D gene (6 bases). Trimming took off 4 bases at V and 5 bases at J, with 17 bases between the two ends. Germline CDR1 SEHNR, CDR2 FQNEAQ (reference sequence). CDR3 length equals 15 residues. The CDR3 DNA is TGTGCCAGCAGCTCAGGGGCAGGGTCCAAGGAGACCCAGTACTTC. Amino acid sequence: CASSSGAGSKETQYF. Full variable domain (remainder filled in from reference TRBV7-9 and TRBJ2-5): DTGVSQNPRHKITKRGQNVTFRCDPISEHNRLYWYRQTLGQGPEFLTYFQNEAQLEKSRLLSDRFSAERPKGSFSTLEIQRTEQGDSAMYLCASSSGAGSKETQYFGPGTRLLVL.

The CDR3 nucleotides read TGTGCCAGCAGCTTAGCGGGGGGACAGTACAATGAGCAGTTCTTC. Protein: CASSLAGGQYNEQFF. The rearrangement uses TRBV7-6 and TRBJ2-1, with D possibly matching TRBD1 (7 bases). The V gene lost 0 bases and the J gene lost 4 bases, with 10 bases spanning the gap. Per the germline V gene, CDR1 is SGHVS and CDR2 is FNYEAQ. This CDR3 has 15 residues. Looking up the rest from reference TRBV7-6 and TRBJ2-1 gives the full variable domain: GAGVSQSPRYKVTKRGQDVALRCDPISGHVSLYWYRQALGQGPEFLTYFNYEAQQDKSGLPNDRFSAERPEGSISTLTIQRTEQRDSAMYRCASSLAGGQYNEQFFGPGTRLTVL.

The V and J genes are TRBV30 and TRBJ1-2; D may be TRBD1 (6 bases). Germline lookup yields CDR1 GTSNPN and CDR2 SVGIG (reference sequence). Between the trimmed V and J ends, which lost 0 bases and 0 bases, there was a span of 11 bases. The CDR3 extends over 15 amino acids. This chain's CDR3 is CAWSVWTATNYGYTF. The CDR3 region has the DNA TGTGCCTGGAGTGTATGGACAGCCACTAACTATGGCTACACCTTC. The whole variable domain, filled in from reference TRBV30 and TRBJ1-2, reads SQTIHQWPATLVQPVGSPLSLECTVEGTSNPNLYWYRQAAGRGLQLLFYSVGIGQISSEVPQNLSASRPQDRQFILSSKKLLLSDSGFYLCAWSVWTATNYGYTFGSGTRLTVV.